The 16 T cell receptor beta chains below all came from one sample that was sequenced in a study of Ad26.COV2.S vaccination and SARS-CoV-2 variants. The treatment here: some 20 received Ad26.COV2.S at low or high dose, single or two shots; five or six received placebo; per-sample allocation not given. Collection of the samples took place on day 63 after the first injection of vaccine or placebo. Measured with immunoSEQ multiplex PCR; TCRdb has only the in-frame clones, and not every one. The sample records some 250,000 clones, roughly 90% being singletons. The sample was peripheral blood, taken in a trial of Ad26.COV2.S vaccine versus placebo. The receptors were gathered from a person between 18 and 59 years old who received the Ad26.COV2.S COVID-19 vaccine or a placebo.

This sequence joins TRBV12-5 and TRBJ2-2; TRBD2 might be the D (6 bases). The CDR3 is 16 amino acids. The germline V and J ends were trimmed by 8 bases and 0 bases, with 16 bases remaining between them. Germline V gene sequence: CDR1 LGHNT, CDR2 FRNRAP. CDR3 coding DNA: TGTGCTAGTCGGAGACTGAGGGAGGCGAACACCGGGGAGCTGTTTTTT. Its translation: CASRRLREANTGELFF.

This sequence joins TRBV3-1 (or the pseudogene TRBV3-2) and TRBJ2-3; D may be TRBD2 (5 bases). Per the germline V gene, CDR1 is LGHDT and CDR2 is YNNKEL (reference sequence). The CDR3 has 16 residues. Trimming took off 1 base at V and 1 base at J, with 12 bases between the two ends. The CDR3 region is CASSQGLSVGTDTQYF. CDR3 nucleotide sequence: TGTGCCAGCAGCCAAGGGCTTAGCGTAGGCACAGATACGCAGTATTTT.

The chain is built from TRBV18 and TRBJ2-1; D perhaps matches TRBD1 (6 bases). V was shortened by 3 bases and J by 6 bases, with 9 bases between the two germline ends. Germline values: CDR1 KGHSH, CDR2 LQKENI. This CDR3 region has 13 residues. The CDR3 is CASSPIQGNEQFF. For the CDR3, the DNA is TGTGCCAGCTCACCGATACAGGGCAATGAGCAGTTCTTC.

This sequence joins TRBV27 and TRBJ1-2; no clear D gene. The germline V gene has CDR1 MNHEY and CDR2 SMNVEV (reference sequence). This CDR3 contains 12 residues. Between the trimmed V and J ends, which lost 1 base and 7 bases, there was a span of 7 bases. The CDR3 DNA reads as TGTGCCAGCAGTTTATTGGGTTTTGGCTACACCTTC. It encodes CASSLLGFGYTF.

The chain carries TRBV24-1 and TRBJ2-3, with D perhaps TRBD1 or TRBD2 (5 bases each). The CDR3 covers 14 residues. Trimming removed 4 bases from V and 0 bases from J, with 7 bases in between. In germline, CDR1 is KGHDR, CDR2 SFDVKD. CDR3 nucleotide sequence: TGTGCCACCAGTGACAGGGAGAGCACAGATACGCAGTATTTT. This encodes CATSDRESTDTQYF.

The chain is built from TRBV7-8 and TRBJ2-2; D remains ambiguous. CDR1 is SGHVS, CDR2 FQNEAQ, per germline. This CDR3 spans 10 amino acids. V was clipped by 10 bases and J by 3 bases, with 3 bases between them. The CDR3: CATDTGELFF. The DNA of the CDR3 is TGTGCCACCGACACCGGGGAGCTGTTTTTT.

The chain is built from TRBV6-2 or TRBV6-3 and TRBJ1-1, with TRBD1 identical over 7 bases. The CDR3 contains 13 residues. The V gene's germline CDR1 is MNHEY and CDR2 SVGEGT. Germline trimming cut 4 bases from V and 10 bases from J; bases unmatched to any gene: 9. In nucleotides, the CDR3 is TGTGCCAGCAGTTTGGCTACGACAGGGTCAGCTTTCTTT. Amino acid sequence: CASSLATTGSAFF.

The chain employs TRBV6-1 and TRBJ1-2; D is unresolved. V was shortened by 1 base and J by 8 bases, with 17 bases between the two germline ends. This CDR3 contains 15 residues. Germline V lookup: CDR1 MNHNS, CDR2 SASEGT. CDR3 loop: CASSEGGLPFRGYTF. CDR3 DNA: TGTGCCAGCAGTGAAGGAGGGCTGCCCTTCCGAGGCTACACCTTC.

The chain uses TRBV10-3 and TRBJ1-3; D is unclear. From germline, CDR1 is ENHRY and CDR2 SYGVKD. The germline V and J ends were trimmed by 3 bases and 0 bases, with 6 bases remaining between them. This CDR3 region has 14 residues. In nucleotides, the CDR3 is TGTGCCATCAGTGACGGGGTCTCTGGAAACACCATATATTTT. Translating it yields CAISDGVSGNTIYF.

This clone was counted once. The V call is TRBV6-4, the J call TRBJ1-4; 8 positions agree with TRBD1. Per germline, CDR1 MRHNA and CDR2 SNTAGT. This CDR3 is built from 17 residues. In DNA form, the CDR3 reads TGTGCGCGCCGGAGGCGGAAGACAGGGGCGTCGGGGGAAAAACTGTTTTTT. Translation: CARRRRKTGASGEKLFF.

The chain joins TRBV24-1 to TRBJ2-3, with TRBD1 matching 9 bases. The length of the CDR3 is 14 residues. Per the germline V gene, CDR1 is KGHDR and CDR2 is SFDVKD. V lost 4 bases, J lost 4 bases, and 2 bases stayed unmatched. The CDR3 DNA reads TGTGCCACCAGTGAGGGACAGGGCTCAGATACGCAGTATTTT. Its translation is CATSEGQGSDTQYF.

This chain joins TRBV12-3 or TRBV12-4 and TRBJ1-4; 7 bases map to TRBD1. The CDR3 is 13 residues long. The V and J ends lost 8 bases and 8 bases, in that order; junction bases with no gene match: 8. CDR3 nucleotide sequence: TGTGCCAGCCGTAGGACAGGAGACGAAAAACTGTTTTTT. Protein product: CASRRTGDEKLFF.

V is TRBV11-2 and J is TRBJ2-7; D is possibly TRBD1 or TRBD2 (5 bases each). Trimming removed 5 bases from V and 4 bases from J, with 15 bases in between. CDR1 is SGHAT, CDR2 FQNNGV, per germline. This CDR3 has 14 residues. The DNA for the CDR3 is TGTGCCAGCAGCCCCGCCGGGGCAGGGTACGAGCAGTACTTC. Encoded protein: CASSPAGAGYEQYF.

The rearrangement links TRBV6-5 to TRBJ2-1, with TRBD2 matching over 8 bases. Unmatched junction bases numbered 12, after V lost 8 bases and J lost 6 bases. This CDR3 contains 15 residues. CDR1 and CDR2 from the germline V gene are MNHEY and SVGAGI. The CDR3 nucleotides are TGTGCCAGCGCCTCTCCGCGGGGGGCGGGCAATGAGCAGTTCTTC. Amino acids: CASASPRGAGNEQFF.

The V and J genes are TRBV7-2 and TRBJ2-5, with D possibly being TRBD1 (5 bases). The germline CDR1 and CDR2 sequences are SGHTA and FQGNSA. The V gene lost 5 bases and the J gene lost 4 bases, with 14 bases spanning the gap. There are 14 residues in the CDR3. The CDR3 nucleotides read TGTGCCAGCAGCCCTTTGACAGACCGAGAGACCCAGTACTTC. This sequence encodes CASSPLTDRETQYF.

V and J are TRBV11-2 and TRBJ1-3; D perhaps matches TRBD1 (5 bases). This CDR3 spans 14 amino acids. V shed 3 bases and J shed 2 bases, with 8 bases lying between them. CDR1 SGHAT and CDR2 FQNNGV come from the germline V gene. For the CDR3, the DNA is TGTGCCAGCAGCTTCGAAGGGGCTGGAAACACCATATATTTT. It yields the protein CASSFEGAGNTIYF.